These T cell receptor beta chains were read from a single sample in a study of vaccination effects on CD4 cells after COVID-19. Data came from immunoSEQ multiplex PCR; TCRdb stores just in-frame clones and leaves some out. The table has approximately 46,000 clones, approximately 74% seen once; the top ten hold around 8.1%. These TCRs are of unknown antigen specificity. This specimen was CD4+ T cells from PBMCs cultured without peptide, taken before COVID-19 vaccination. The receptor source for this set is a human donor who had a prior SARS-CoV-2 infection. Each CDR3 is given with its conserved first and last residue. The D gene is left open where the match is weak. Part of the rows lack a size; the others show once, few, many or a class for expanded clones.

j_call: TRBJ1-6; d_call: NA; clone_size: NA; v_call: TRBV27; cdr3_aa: CASSLLSPTTDYNSPLHF; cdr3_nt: TGTGCCAGCAGTTTATTGTCCCCGACCACAGATTATAATTCACCCCTCCACTTT
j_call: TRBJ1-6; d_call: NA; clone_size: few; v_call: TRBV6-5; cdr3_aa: CASRDSVYGSPLHF; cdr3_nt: TGTGCCAGCAGGGACAGCGTATATGGGTCACCCCTCCACTTT
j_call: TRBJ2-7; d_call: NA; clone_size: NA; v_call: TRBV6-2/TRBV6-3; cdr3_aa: CASSRGQSPYEQYF; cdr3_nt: TGTGCCAGCAGCCGTGGACAGAGCCCCTACGAGCAGTACTTC
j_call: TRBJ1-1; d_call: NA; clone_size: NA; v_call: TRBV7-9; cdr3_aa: CASSSGWTEAFF; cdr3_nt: TGTGCCAGCAGCTCCGGTTGGACTGAAGCTTTCTTT
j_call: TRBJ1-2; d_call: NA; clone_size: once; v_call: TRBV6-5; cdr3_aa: CASRFREGEGYTF; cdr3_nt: TGTGCCAGCAGATTCAGGGAGGGCGAAGGCTACACCTTC
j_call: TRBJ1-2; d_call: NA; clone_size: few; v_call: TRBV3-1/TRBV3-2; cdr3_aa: CASSHRGLLYGYTF; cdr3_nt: TGTGCCAGCAGCCATCGAGGGCTCCTCTATGGCTACACCTTC
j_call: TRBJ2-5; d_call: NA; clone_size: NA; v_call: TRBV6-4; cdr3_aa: CASSHRVWTQYF; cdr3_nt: TGTGCCAGCAGTCACCGGGTCTGGACCCAGTACTTC
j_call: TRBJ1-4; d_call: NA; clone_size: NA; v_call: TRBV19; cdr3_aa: CASNRAGATNEKLFF; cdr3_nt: TGTGCCAGTAACAGGGCCGGGGCAACTAATGAAAAACTGTTTTTT
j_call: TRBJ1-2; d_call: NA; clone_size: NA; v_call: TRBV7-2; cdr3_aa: CASSQSPGTSYGYTF; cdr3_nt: TGTGCCAGCAGCCAATCTCCCGGGACAAGCTATGGCTACACCTTC
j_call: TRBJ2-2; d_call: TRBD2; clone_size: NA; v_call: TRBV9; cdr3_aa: CASSVLAGAVTGELFF; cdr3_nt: TGTGCCAGCAGCGTGCTAGCGGGGGCGGTCACCGGGGAGCTGTTTTTT
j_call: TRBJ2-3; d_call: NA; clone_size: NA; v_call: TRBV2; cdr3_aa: CATGSVGRDTQYF; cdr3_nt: TGTGCCACCGGTAGCGTCGGTCGAGATACGCAGTATTTT